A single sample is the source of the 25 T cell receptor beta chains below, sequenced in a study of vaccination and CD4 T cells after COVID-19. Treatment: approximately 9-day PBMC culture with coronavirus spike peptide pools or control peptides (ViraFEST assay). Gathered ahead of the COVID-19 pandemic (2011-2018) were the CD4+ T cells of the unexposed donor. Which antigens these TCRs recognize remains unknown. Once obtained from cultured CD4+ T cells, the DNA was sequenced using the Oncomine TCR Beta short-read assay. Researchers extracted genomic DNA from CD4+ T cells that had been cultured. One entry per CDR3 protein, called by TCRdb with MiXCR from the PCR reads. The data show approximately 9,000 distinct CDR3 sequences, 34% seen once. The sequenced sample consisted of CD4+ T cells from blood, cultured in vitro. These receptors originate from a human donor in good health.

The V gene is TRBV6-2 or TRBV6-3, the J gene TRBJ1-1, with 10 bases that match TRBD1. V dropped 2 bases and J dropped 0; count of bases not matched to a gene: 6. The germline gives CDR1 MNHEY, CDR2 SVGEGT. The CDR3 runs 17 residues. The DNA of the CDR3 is TGTGCCAGCAGTTACGGATGGACAGGGGGGATGAACACTGAAGCTTTCTTT. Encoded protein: CASSYGWTGGMNTEAFF.

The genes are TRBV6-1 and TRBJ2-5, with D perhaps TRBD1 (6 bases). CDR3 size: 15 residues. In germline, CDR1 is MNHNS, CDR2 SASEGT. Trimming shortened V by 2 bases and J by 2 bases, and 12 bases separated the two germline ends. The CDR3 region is CASSETGWIQETQYF. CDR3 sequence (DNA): TGTGCCAGCAGTGAAACAGGGTGGATTCAAGAGACCCAGTACTTC.

As DNA, the CDR3 is TGTGCCAGTAGTTTGGACCGGATCACCATATATTTT. Protein product: CASSLDRITIYF. The chain uses TRBV19 and TRBJ1-3; D gene unclear. The length of the CDR3 is 12 residues. V lost 5 bases, J lost 9 bases, and 11 bases lay in between. The germline V gene has CDR1 LNHDA and CDR2 SQIVND (reference sequence).

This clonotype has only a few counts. The CDR3 sequence is CSARDQREIYEQYF. CDR3 coding DNA: TGCAGTGCTAGAGACCAGCGGGAGATATACGAGCAGTACTTC. The chain uses TRBV20-1 and TRBJ2-7, with TRBD2 matching over 8 bases. CDR1 is DFQATT, CDR2 SNEGSKA, per germline (reference sequence). V trimming: 0 bases; J trimming: 4 bases; junction bases outside the gene matches: 5. The CDR3 runs 14 residues.

The CDR3 spells CASSIGGSGLTYEQYF. CDR3 in DNA: TGTGCCAGTAGTATAGGCGGTAGCGGGCTTACCTACGAGCAGTACTTC. The chain employs TRBV19 and TRBJ2-7; 7 nucleotides match TRBD2. CDR1 and CDR2 from the germline V gene are LNHDA and SQIVND (reference sequence). The CDR3 sequence is 16 residues long. V lost 1 base to trimming and J lost 2 bases; unmatched junction nucleotides: 8.

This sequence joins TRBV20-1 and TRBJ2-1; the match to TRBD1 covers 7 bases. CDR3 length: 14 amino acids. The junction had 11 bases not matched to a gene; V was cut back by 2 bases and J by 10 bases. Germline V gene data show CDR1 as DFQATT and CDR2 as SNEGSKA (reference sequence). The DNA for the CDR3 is TGCAGTGCTAGACCGGACAGGCTAATCGGGGAGCAGTTCTTC. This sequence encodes CSARPDRLIGEQFF.

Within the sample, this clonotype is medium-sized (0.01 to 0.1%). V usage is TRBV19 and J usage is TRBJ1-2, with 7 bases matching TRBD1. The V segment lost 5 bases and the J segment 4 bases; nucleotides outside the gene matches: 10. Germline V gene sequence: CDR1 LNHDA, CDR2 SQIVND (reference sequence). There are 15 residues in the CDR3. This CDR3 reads CASSPPPGQAYGYTF. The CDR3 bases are TGTGCCAGTAGTCCCCCGCCCGGACAGGCCTATGGCTACACCTTC.

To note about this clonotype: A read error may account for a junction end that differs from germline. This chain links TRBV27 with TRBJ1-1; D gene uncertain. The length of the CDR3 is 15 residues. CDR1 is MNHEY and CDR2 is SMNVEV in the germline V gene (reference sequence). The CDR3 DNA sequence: TGTGCCAGCACTTTAGGCGGCTGGGAGAACACTGAAGCTTTCTTT. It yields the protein CASTLGGWENTEAFF.

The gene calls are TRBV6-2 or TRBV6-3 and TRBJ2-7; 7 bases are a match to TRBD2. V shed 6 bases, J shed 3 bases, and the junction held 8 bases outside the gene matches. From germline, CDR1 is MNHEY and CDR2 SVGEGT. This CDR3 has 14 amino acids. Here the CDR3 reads CASRLGLPNYEQYF. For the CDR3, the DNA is TGTGCCAGCAGGTTGGGACTACCGAACTACGAGCAGTACTTC.

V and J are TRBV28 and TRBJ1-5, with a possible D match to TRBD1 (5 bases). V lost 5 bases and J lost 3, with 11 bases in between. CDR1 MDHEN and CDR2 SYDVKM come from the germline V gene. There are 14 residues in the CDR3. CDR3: CASSPGRDNQPQHF. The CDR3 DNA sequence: TGTGCCAGCAGTCCGGGCAGGGACAATCAGCCCCAGCATTTT. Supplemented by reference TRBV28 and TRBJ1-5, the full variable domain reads DVKVTQSSRYLVKRTGEKVFLECVQDMDHENMFWYRQDPGLGLRLIYFSYDVKMKEKGDIPEGYSVSREKKERFSLILESASTNQTSMYLCASSPGRDNQPQHFGDGTRLSIL.

This CDR3 reads CASSRDVGYEQYF. CDR3 coding DNA: TGTGCCAGCAGCCGGGACGTGGGATACGAGCAGTACTTC. The chain carries TRBV7-6 and TRBJ2-7; the D gene could be TRBD1 or TRBD2 (5 bases each). The CDR3 extends over 13 amino acids. Looked up from germline, CDR1 is SGHVS and CDR2 is FNYEAQ. V was pared by 5 bases and J by 4 bases, with 12 bases between.

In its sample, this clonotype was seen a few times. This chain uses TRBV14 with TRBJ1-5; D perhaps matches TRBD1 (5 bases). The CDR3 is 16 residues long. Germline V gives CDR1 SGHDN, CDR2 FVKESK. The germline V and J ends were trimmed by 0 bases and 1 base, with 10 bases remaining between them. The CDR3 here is CASSQERKGSNQPQHF. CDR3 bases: TGTGCCAGCAGCCAAGAGAGGAAGGGGAGCAATCAGCCCCAGCATTTT.

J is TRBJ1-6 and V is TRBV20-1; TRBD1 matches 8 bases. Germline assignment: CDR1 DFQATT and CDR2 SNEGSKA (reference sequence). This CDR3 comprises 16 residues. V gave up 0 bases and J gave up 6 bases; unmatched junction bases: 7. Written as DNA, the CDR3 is TGCAGTGCTAGAGACCAGGACAGGGTACTTAATTCACCCCTCCACTTT. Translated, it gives CSARDQDRVLNSPLHF.

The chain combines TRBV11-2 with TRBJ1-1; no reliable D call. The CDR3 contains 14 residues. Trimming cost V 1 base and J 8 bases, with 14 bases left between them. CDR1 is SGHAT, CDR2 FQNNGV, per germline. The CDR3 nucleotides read TGTGCCAGCAGCTTAGCCAGTTTGCGGGAAGAAGCTTTCTTT. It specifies CASSLASLREEAFF.

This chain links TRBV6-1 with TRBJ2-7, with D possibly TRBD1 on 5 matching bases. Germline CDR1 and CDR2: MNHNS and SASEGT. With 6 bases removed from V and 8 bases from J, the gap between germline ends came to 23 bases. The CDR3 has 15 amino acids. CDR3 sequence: CASSLIRTPVGQQYF. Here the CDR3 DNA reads TGTGCCAGCAGCCTAATAAGGACACCGGTCGGGCAGCAGTACTTC.

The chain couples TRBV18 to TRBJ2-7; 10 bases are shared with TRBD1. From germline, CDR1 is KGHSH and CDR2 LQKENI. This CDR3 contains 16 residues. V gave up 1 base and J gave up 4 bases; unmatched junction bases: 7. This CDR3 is CASSPLPGQGSYEQYF. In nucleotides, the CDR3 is TGTGCCAGCTCACCACTTCCGGGACAGGGGAGTTACGAGCAGTACTTC. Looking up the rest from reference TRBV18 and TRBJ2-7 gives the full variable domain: NAGVMQNPRHLVRRRGQEARLRCSPMKGHSHVYWYRQLPEEGLKFMVYLQKENIIDESGMPKERFSAEFPKEGPSILRIQQVVRGDSAAYFCASSPLPGQGSYEQYFGPGTRLTVT.

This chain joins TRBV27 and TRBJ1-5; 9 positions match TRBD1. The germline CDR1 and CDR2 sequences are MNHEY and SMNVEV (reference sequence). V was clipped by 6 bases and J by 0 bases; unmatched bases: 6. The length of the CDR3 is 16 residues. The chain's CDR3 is CASRLQGAYSNQPQHF. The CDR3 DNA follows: TGTGCCAGCAGGCTACAGGGGGCATATAGCAATCAGCCCCAGCATTTT.

The CDR3 DNA reads as TGTGCCACCAGTGCCGTGACTAGCGGGAGGTCCCCCTCCTACAATGAGCAGTTCTTC. This gives the protein CATSAVTSGRSPSYNEQFF. This chain links TRBV24-1 with TRBJ2-1; TRBD2 agrees at 13 bases. CDR3 length: 19 amino acids. Unmatched junction bases numbered 9, after V lost 5 bases and J lost 0 bases. Germline values: CDR1 KGHDR, CDR2 SFDVKD.

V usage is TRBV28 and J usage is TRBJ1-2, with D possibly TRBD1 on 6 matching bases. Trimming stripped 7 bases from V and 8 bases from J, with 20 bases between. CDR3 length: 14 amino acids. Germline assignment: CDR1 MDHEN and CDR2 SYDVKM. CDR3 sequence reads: CASIMTGTPSGYTF. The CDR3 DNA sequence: TGTGCCAGCATCATGACCGGGACACCCAGCGGCTACACCTTC.

The CDR3 DNA follows: TGTGCCAGCAGACCAGGACGGTTAACTATGGGCTACACCTTC. This codes for CASRPGRLTMGYTF. The V and J genes are TRBV28 and TRBJ1-2; D not resolved. V was shortened by 6 bases and J by 8 bases, with 19 bases between the two germline ends. CDR3 length: 14 residues. CDR1 MDHEN and CDR2 SYDVKM come from the germline V gene.

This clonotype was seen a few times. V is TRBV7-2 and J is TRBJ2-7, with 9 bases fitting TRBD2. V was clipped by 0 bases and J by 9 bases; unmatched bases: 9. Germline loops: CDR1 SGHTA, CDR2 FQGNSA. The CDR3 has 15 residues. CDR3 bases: TGTGCCAGCAGCTTAGCGAGAGGAGCGGGAGGCGTGCAGTACTTC. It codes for CASSLARGAGGVQYF.

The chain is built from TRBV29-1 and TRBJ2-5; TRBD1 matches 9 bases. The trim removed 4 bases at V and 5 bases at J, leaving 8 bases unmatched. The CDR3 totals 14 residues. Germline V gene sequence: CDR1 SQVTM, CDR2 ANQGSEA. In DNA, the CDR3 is TGCAGCGTTGTGGATACAGGGGGCAAGGAGACCCAGTACTTC. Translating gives CSVVDTGGKETQYF.

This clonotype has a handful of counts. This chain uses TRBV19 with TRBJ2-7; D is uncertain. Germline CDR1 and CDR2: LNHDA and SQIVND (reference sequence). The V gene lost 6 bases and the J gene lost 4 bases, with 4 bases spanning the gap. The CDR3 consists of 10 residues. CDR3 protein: CASRNYEQYF. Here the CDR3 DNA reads TGTGCCAGTAGGAATTACGAGCAGTACTTC.

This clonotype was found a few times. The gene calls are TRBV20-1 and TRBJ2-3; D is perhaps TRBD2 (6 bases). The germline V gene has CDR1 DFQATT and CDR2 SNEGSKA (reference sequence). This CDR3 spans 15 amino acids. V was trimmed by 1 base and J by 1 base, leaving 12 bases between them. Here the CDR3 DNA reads TGCAGTGCTAGAGGCGGGGCTGGGGGCACAGATACGCAGTATTTT. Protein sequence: CSARGGAGGTDTQYF.

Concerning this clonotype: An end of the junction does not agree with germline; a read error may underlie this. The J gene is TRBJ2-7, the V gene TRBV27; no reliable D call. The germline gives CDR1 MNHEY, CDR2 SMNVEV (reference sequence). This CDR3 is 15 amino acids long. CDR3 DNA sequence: TGTGCCAGCAGTTTTTCGCCTTCCAGCTCCAACGAGCAGTACTTC. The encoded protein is CASSFSPSSSNEQYF.